A single TCR beta chain is shown here with its context. CDR1 GTSNPN and CDR2 SVGIG come from the germline V gene (reference sequence). The CDR3 runs to 14 residues. Trimming took 3 bases from V and 0 from J, leaving 11 bases between them. Profiled with immunoSEQ multiplex PCR; TCRdb holds only in-frame clones, not every one. Here the sample spans some 91,000 clones, more than 80% being singletons. The sample originates from a study of T cell responses to AZD1222 COVID-19 vaccine. The genes are TRBV30 and TRBJ1-1; tentatively, D is TRBD1 (5 bases). The source of this sequence is an adult in good health. The sequences come from peripheral blood, collected on day 0 of AZD1222 vaccination. CDR3: CAWSEGQLNTEAFF. CDR3 nucleotide sequence: TGTGCCTGGAGCGAGGGGCAGTTGAACACTGAAGCTTTCTTT.